The 28 T cell receptor beta chains below were found in one sample sequenced in a study of T-cell reconstitution after alpha-beta-depleted transplantation in children. TCRbeta library construction was performed incorporating unique molecular identifiers. TCRdb reprocessed the PCR reads with MiXCR, giving one entry per CDR3 protein. The sample contains over 550,000 distinct CDR3 sequences, roughly a tenth of which appear only once. The sequences come from PBMCs from the stem cell graft donor, collected from the stem cell graft. The receptors derive from a human donor who donated a stem cell graft to a child with acute myeloid leukemia.

The chain has TRBV4-3 and TRBJ1-5, with D tentatively TRBD1 (5 bases). The CDR3 runs 16 residues. Trimming pared 0 bases from V and 4 bases from J, leaving 13 bases between. From germline, CDR1 is LGHNA and CDR2 YSLEER. The CDR3 DNA is TGCGCCAGCAGCCAAGAAACGGGATCAGGGAATCAGCCCCAGCATTTT. The encoded protein is CASSQETGSGNQPQHF.

This clonotype was found a few times. The genes are TRBV12-3 or TRBV12-4 and TRBJ2-7, with TRBD2 identical over 9 bases. With V trimmed by 7 bases and J by 2 bases, 6 bases remained unmatched. The CDR3 is 14 residues long. Here the CDR3 reads CASTEREATYEQYF. CDR3 DNA sequence: TGTGCCAGCACCGAGCGGGAGGCCACCTACGAGCAGTACTTC.

This clonotype was seen more than once but under ten times. The CDR3 reads CASSSRQDPYNYGYTF. The CDR3 DNA follows: TGTGCCAGCAGTTCGCGACAGGACCCTTATAACTATGGCTACACCTTC. The chain couples TRBV5-5 to TRBJ1-2; perhaps TRBD1 as D (6 bases). In germline, CDR1 is SGHKS, CDR2 YYEKEE (reference sequence). CDR3 length: 16 residues. V dropped 5 bases and J dropped 1 base, with 18 bases sitting between them.

This clonotype was seen ten or more times. The V and J genes are TRBV20-1 and TRBJ2-1; no firm D call. Germline V gives CDR1 DFQATT, CDR2 SNEGSKA (reference sequence). Trimming stripped 5 bases from V and 2 bases from J, with 13 bases between. The CDR3 is 14 residues long. CDR3 protein: CSARPISTYNEQFF. In DNA form, the CDR3 reads TGCAGTGCTCGGCCGATCTCTACCTACAATGAGCAGTTCTTC.

The chain combines TRBV28 with TRBJ1-5; D perhaps matches TRBD1 (6 bases). The V gene lost 4 bases and the J gene lost 1 base, with 14 bases spanning the gap. From germline, CDR1 is MDHEN and CDR2 SYDVKM. The CDR3 has 16 amino acids. The CDR3 region has the DNA TGTGCCAGCAGTTCAAAGGGGGGTTCCAGCAATCAGCCCCAGCATTTT. Translating it yields CASSSKGGSSNQPQHF.

The genes are TRBV11-2 and TRBJ2-2; TRBD1 might be the D (5 bases). The CDR3 loop spans 14 amino acids. CDR1 SGHAT and CDR2 FQNNGV come from the germline V gene. V was cut by 6 bases and J by 10 bases, with 18 bases left in between. The CDR3 nucleotides are TGTGCCAGCAGAGTGGCAGGGATTCAGGAGGAGCTGTTTTTT. Translated, it gives CASRVAGIQEELFF.

The gene calls are TRBV27 and TRBJ1-1; D unclear. CDR3 size: 15 residues. CDR1 is MNHEY and CDR2 is SMNVEV in the germline V gene (reference sequence). V lost 1 base and J 0 bases, leaving 9 bases between the germline ends. As DNA, the CDR3 is TGTGCCAGCAGTTTATATCCAGATTTGAACACTGAAGCTTTCTTT. This sequence encodes CASSLYPDLNTEAFF.

The gene calls are TRBV27 and TRBJ2-3; 8 bases are a match to TRBD2. The CDR3 runs 14 residues. The V and J ends lost 6 bases and 3 bases, in that order; junction bases with no gene match: 5. Germline-derived CDR1 and CDR2 are MNHEY and SMNVEV (reference sequence). The CDR3 here is CASSQAGDTDTQYF. The DNA of the CDR3 is TGTGCCAGCAGCCAAGCGGGAGATACAGATACGCAGTATTTT.

The chain recombines TRBV12-3 or TRBV12-4 with TRBJ2-2, with unresolved D. This CDR3 comprises 16 residues. Trimming removed 6 bases from V and 1 base from J, with 15 bases in between. CDR3 loop: CASSPTGKVNTGELFF. CDR3 DNA: TGTGCCAGCAGCCCGACTGGGAAAGTGAACACCGGGGAGCTGTTTTTT.

This clonotype was counted between two and nine times. The chain has TRBV7-2 and TRBJ2-5; no clear D. Trimming cost V 1 base and J 1 base, with 10 bases left between them. Germline loops: CDR1 SGHTA, CDR2 FQGNSA. CDR3 size: 15 residues. In DNA form, the CDR3 reads TGTGCCAGCAGCTTAGTGCGACTGGCCCAAGAGACCCAGTACTTC. This codes for CASSLVRLAQETQYF.

The chain combines TRBV5-1 with TRBJ2-1; 7 nucleotides agree with TRBD2. Germline CDR1 is SGHRS and CDR2 is YFSETQ. The V segment lost 3 bases and the J segment 7 bases; nucleotides outside the gene matches: 10. CDR3 length: 15 residues. In nucleotides, the CDR3 is TGCGCCAGCAGCTATCTAGCGGTGGGGTCAAATGAGCAGTTCTTC. The encoded protein is CASSYLAVGSNEQFF.

This clonotype was picked up a small number of times. The chain employs TRBV29-1 and TRBJ2-7; D possibly matches TRBD1 or TRBD2 (6 bases each). From germline, CDR1 is SQVTM and CDR2 ANQGSEA. The CDR3 is 13 amino acids. Trimming removed 4 bases from V and 2 bases from J, with 12 bases in between. The CDR3 nucleotides are TGCAGCGTTGGGTCGGGGGCGGCCTACGAGCAGTACTTC. This codes for CSVGSGAAYEQYF.

This clonotype was picked up many times. The chain uses TRBV29-1 and TRBJ2-7, with TRBD2 identical over 8 bases. Trimming cost V 6 bases and J 0 bases; bases outside gene matches: 4. The CDR3 length is 13 residues. Germline loops: CDR1 SQVTM, CDR2 ANQGSEA. The CDR3: CSVSAGASYEQYF. The DNA for the CDR3 is TGCAGCGTCTCAGCGGGAGCCTCCTACGAGCAGTACTTC.

This clonotype has at least ten counts. The J gene is TRBJ1-6, the V gene TRBV3-1; the match to TRBD1 covers 7 bases. V shed 8 bases, J shed 7 bases, and the junction held 5 bases outside the gene matches. The CDR3 has 13 residues. Germline assignment: CDR1 LGHDT and CDR2 YNNKEL (reference sequence). The CDR3 region is CASGTARNSPLHF. The DNA of the CDR3 is TGTGCCAGCGGGACAGCTCGGAATTCACCCCTCCACTTT. The entire variable domain, with the rest obtained from reference TRBV3-1 and TRBJ1-6, is as follows: DTAVSQTPKYLVTQMGNDKSIKCEQNLGHDTMYWYKQDSKKFLKIMFSYNNKELIINETVPNRFSPKSPDKAHLNLHINSLELGDSAVYFCASGTARNSPLHFGNGTRLTVT.

This clonotype was found many times. The chain couples TRBV7-6 to TRBJ2-5; 10 nucleotides match TRBD2. V dropped 2 bases and J dropped 4; count of bases not matched to a gene: 4. The CDR3 extends over 15 amino acids. The germline CDR1 and CDR2 sequences are SGHVS and FNYEAQ. The chain's CDR3 is CASSLQVAGGETQYF. In nucleotides, the CDR3 is TGTGCCAGCAGCTTACAAGTAGCGGGAGGAGAGACCCAGTACTTC.

The rearrangement links TRBV19 to TRBJ2-3, with a tentative D call TRBD2 (5 bases). Germline V gives CDR1 LNHDA, CDR2 SQIVND (reference sequence). The CDR3 sequence is 12 residues long. For the CDR3, the DNA is TGTGCTACAAGCCCCCCGGGGGATACGCAGTATTTT. This sequence encodes CATSPPGDTQYF.

Of note for this clonotype: A much larger clonotype is one base distant, so this may be a read error. This rearrangement joins TRBV4-1 to TRBJ2-2; D gene ambiguous. This CDR3 comprises 13 residues. Per the germline V gene, CDR1 is MGHRA and CDR2 is YSYEKL. CDR3 coding DNA: TGTGCCATCAGCTTGGTTTTCCCCGGGGAGCTGTTTTTT. Translation: CAISLVFPGELFF.

This clonotype has more than one count but fewer than ten. The chain links TRBV6-2 or TRBV6-3 to TRBJ2-7; no clear D. The CDR3 runs to 13 residues. Germline-derived CDR1 and CDR2 are MNHEY and SVGEGT. Trimming removed 6 bases at V and 4 bases at J, with 13 bases between. CDR3 sequence reads: CASRPETKYEQYF. CDR3 DNA: TGTGCCAGCAGGCCAGAGACGAAATACGAGCAGTACTTC.

The V call is TRBV12-3 or TRBV12-4, the J call TRBJ2-1, with 7 bases that match TRBD2. This CDR3 has 15 amino acids. Germline trimming cut 5 bases from V and 2 bases from J; bases unmatched to any gene: 6. The CDR3 DNA reads TGTGCCAGCAGTAATACTAGCGCGACCTACAATGAGCAGTTCTTC. Amino acids: CASSNTSATYNEQFF.

CDR3 amino acids: CASSPPRLDSSYNEQFF. In DNA, the CDR3 is TGTGCCAGCAGTCCACCGAGACTAGATAGCTCCTACAATGAGCAGTTCTTC. The chain links TRBV27 to TRBJ2-1; D is possibly TRBD2 (6 bases). V lost 5 bases, J lost 0 bases, and 17 bases lay in between. The germline CDR1 and CDR2 sequences are MNHEY and SMNVEV (reference sequence). CDR3 length equals 17 residues.

A word on this clonotype: It may be a read error: a sequence one base away is much more abundant. The chain combines TRBV5-1 with TRBJ2-2, with 7 bases matching TRBD1. Losses at the gene ends were 3 bases for V and 3 bases for J; bases not matched to a gene: 5. Germline assignment: CDR1 SGHRS and CDR2 YFSETQ. CDR3 length: 15 residues. The CDR3 bases are TGCGCCAGCAGCTCCTGGACAGGAGACACCGGGGAGCTGTTTTTT. It specifies CASSSWTGDTGELFF.

The chain couples TRBV30 to TRBJ1-5, with a possible D match to TRBD1 (5 bases). Trimming removed 2 bases at V and 0 bases at J, with 14 bases between. Germline CDR1 GTSNPN, CDR2 SVGIG (reference sequence). The CDR3 totals 16 residues. For the CDR3, the DNA is TGTGCCTGGAGTCCCATCGGGACCTATAGCAATCAGCCCCAGCATTTT. Amino acids: CAWSPIGTYSNQPQHF.

This chain joins TRBV28 and TRBJ2-5; possible D gene TRBD2, 6 bases. The germline V gene encodes CDR1 MDHEN and CDR2 SYDVKM. This CDR3 contains 16 residues. V shed 7 bases and J shed 5 bases, with 23 bases lying between them. The CDR3 coding sequence is TGTGCCAGCACAGATCGGGGGAGACCTTTAGGGGAGACCCAGTACTTC. Translation gives CASTDRGRPLGETQYF. Full variable domain (outside the CDR3, taken from reference TRBV28 and TRBJ2-5): DVKVTQSSRYLVKRTGEKVFLECVQDMDHENMFWYRQDPGLGLRLIYFSYDVKMKEKGDIPEGYSVSREKKERFSLILESASTNQTSMYLCASTDRGRPLGETQYFGPGTRLLVL.

This clonotype was seen a few times. This chain connects TRBV7-6 to TRBJ2-7, with D maybe TRBD2 (6 bases). In germline, CDR1 is SGHVS, CDR2 FNYEAQ. The CDR3 is made up of 14 amino acids. Trimming removed 3 bases at V and 2 bases at J, with 11 bases between. CDR3 in DNA: TGTGCCAGCAGCTTTACGGAGGGCGCCTACGAGCAGTACTTC. Translation: CASSFTEGAYEQYF.

This clonotype occurred a few times. V and J are TRBV29-1 and TRBJ1-5, with 7 bases fitting TRBD1. CDR1 is SQVTM and CDR2 is ANQGSEA in the germline V gene. V dropped 7 bases and J dropped 3; count of bases not matched to a gene: 6. CDR3 length: 13 amino acids. CDR3 nucleotides: TGCAGCGCCCGGACAGGTCACAATCAGCCCCAGCATTTT. Its protein product is CSARTGHNQPQHF.

The chain joins TRBV2 to TRBJ2-2; 13 bases align to TRBD2. From germline, CDR1 is SNHLY and CDR2 FYNNEI. V dropped 7 bases and J dropped 1; count of bases not matched to a gene: 3. The CDR3 has 16 amino acids. The DNA for the CDR3 is TGTGCCAGCACCAGACTAGCGGGAGGGAACACCGGGGAGCTGTTTTTT. The encoded protein is CASTRLAGGNTGELFF. The variable domain in full, with the rest retrieved from reference TRBV2 and TRBJ2-2, is EPEVTQTPSHQVTQMGQEVILRCVPISNHLYFYWYRQILGQKVEFLVSFYNNEISEKSEIFDDQFSVERPDGSNFTLKIRSTKLEDSAMYFCASTRLAGGNTGELFFGEGSRLTVL.

The table lists this clonotype with many counts. The V and J genes are TRBV6-2 or TRBV6-3 and TRBJ2-5, with D unresolved. The CDR3 has 13 amino acids. V was trimmed by 2 bases and J by 5 bases, leaving 9 bases between them. Germline loops: CDR1 MNHEY, CDR2 SVGEGT. CDR3 DNA: TGTGCCAGCAGTTACGTCGCGGCGGAGACCCAGTACTTC. It is translated as CASSYVAAETQYF.

The rearrangement joins TRBV28 to TRBJ2-7; D unclear. V was pared by 4 bases and J by 2 bases, with 12 bases between. The germline V gene encodes CDR1 MDHEN and CDR2 SYDVKM. The CDR3 covers 14 residues. In nucleotides, the CDR3 is TGTGCCAGCAGTTCGATCCCACCAACCTACGAGCAGTACTTC. Amino acids: CASSSIPPTYEQYF.